These T cell receptor beta chains were read from a single sample in a study of vaccination effects on CD4 cells after COVID-19. Profiling relied on immunoSEQ multiplex PCR, and the TCRdb table lists in-frame clones only, not all of them. The sample contains around 40,000 clones, around 70% of which appear only once. For these receptors, no antigen is known. Sequenced material: CD4+ T cells from PBMCs cultured without peptide, taken after COVID-19 vaccination. Every receptor here comes from a human donor who received a COVID-19 vaccine. CDR3s include the opening cysteine and the closing phenylalanine or tryptophan. Fields, in order: D gene, J gene, CDR3 length, V gene, clone size, CDR3 DNA, CDR3 protein. A D gene is named only where the DNA matches it firmly. For some rows the clone size is stated as once, few or many, or as a class when expanded; others skip it.

d_gene: TRBD1; j_gene: TRBJ1-1; len: 14; v_gene: TRBV6-5; abundance: .; CDR3nt: TGTGCCAGCAGCCAACAGGGGGATTTCACTGAAGCTTTCTTT; CDR3aa: CASSQQGDFTEAFF
d_gene: .; j_gene: TRBJ1-2; len: 13; v_gene: TRBV27; abundance: .; CDR3nt: TGTGCCAGCAGTTTAAGGCCAAACTATGGCTACACCTTC; CDR3aa: CASSLRPNYGYTF
d_gene: .; j_gene: TRBJ1-3; len: 16; v_gene: TRBV13; abundance: few; CDR3nt: TGTGCCAGCAGCCTCTTCGGGGAGCGGGATGGAAACACCATATATTTT; CDR3aa: CASSLFGERDGNTIYF
d_gene: .; j_gene: TRBJ2-7; len: 12; v_gene: TRBV27; abundance: .; CDR3nt: TGTGCCAGGTTTAGTAGACCCTACGAGCAGTACTTC; CDR3aa: CARFSRPYEQYF
d_gene: .; j_gene: TRBJ1-1; len: 15; v_gene: TRBV5-1; abundance: .; CDR3nt: TGCGCCAGCGGGCCCAGGGAAGGCGGGAACACTGAAGCTTTCTTT; CDR3aa: CASGPREGGNTEAFF
d_gene: .; j_gene: TRBJ1-4; len: 13; v_gene: TRBV5-1; abundance: few; CDR3nt: TGCGCCAGCAGCTTGGCCCCTAGTGAAAAACTGTTTTTT; CDR3aa: CASSLAPSEKLFF
d_gene: .; j_gene: TRBJ2-1; len: 17; v_gene: TRBV9; abundance: .; CDR3nt: TGTGCCAGCAGCGTAGTAGGGGGCGGGAGAAATGTAGAAGAGCAGTTCTTC; CDR3aa: CASSVVGGGRNVEEQFF
d_gene: .; j_gene: TRBJ1-6; len: 14; v_gene: TRBV5-5; abundance: .; CDR3nt: TGTGCCAGCAGCTTCGGGCAGATTAATTCACCCCTCCACTTT; CDR3aa: CASSFGQINSPLHF
d_gene: TRBD1; j_gene: TRBJ2-5; len: 14; v_gene: TRBV30; abundance: .; CDR3nt: TGTGCCTGGAGTAAAGGACAGGGGGAAGAGACCCAGTACTTC; CDR3aa: CAWSKGQGEETQYF
d_gene: .; j_gene: TRBJ2-5; len: 14; v_gene: TRBV4-1; abundance: .; CDR3nt: TGCGCCAGCAGCCAAGACAGGGGAGAAGAGACCCAGTACTTC; CDR3aa: CASSQDRGEETQYF
d_gene: .; j_gene: TRBJ2-7; len: 16; v_gene: TRBV7-9; abundance: .; CDR3nt: TGTGCCAGCAGCTTAGCGTGGCAGGGGGCGGGAGACGAGCAGTACTTC; CDR3aa: CASSLAWQGAGDEQYF
d_gene: TRBD2; j_gene: TRBJ2-5; len: 17; v_gene: TRBV18; abundance: .; CDR3nt: TGTGCCAGCTCACCGGGACTAGCGGGGGGGCGAAGAGAGACCCAGTACTTC; CDR3aa: CASSPGLAGGRRETQYF
d_gene: .; j_gene: TRBJ1-2; len: 11; v_gene: TRBV10-3; abundance: .; CDR3nt: TGTGCCATCGGGGGGCAGAGGGTTTACACCTTC; CDR3aa: CAIGGQRVYTF
d_gene: TRBD1; j_gene: TRBJ1-2; len: 15; v_gene: TRBV9; abundance: .; CDR3nt: TGTGCCAGCACCAAGGAGACAGGGGTGGTCCGCGGCTACACCTTC; CDR3aa: CASTKETGVVRGYTF
d_gene: .; j_gene: TRBJ2-5; len: 18; v_gene: TRBV21-1; abundance: .; CDR3nt: TGTGCCAGCAGCAAATTGCCCCTCCCTCTAGCGGTACAAGAGACCCAGTACTTC; CDR3aa: CASSKLPLPLAVQETQYF
d_gene: .; j_gene: TRBJ2-2; len: 14; v_gene: TRBV6-4; abundance: .; CDR3nt: TGTGCCAGCAGTGAATCAGGGAACACCGGGGAGCTGTTTTTT; CDR3aa: CASSESGNTGELFF
d_gene: TRBD1; j_gene: TRBJ1-6; len: 17; v_gene: TRBV7-8; abundance: .; CDR3nt: TGTGCCAGCAGCTTTCAGCAAACAGGGGGCGCGGGTTCACCCCTCCACTTT; CDR3aa: CASSFQQTGGAGSPLHF
d_gene: .; j_gene: TRBJ1-2; len: 15; v_gene: TRBV5-1; abundance: .; CDR3nt: TGCGCCAGCAGCCCTGGGACTTTAGTTAACTATGGCTACACCTTC; CDR3aa: CASSPGTLVNYGYTF
d_gene: .; j_gene: TRBJ2-2; len: 20; v_gene: TRBV6-1; abundance: .; CDR3nt: TGTGCCAGCAGTGACCCCTCGGACAGGGGGCTAGCGGGAGGTGCCGGGGAGCTGTTTTTT; CDR3aa: CASSDPSDRGLAGGAGELFF
d_gene: .; j_gene: TRBJ1-4; len: 14; v_gene: TRBV27; abundance: .; CDR3nt: TGTGCCAGCGGGGGGCGTATAACTAATGAAAAACTGTTTTTT; CDR3aa: CASGGRITNEKLFF
d_gene: .; j_gene: TRBJ1-5; len: 13; v_gene: TRBV7-2; abundance: .; CDR3nt: TGTGCCAGCAGCTTTTTCTCCAATCAGCCCCAGCATTTT; CDR3aa: CASSFFSNQPQHF
d_gene: .; j_gene: TRBJ1-2; len: 13; v_gene: TRBV5-4; abundance: few; CDR3nt: TGTGCCAGCAGCCCCAGAGATAACTATGGCTACACCTTC; CDR3aa: CASSPRDNYGYTF
d_gene: TRBD2; j_gene: TRBJ2-5; len: 16; v_gene: TRBV4-1; abundance: .; CDR3nt: TGCGCCAGCAGCCGCGGACTAGCGGTGTACCAAGAGACCCAGTACTTC; CDR3aa: CASSRGLAVYQETQYF
d_gene: TRBD2; j_gene: TRBJ2-2; len: 17; v_gene: TRBV19; abundance: .; CDR3nt: TGTGCCAGTAGTTTTACCCGTAGCGGGGGGATCACCGGGGAGCTGTTTTTT; CDR3aa: CASSFTRSGGITGELFF
d_gene: TRBD2; j_gene: TRBJ2-3; len: 15; v_gene: TRBV7-2; abundance: .; CDR3nt: TGTGCCAGCAGCTCCCTAGCGGGGTTCACAGATACGCAGTATTTT; CDR3aa: CASSSLAGFTDTQYF
d_gene: TRBD1; j_gene: TRBJ1-1; len: 13; v_gene: TRBV4-2; abundance: .; CDR3nt: TGTGCCAGCAGCCGGACAGGGCGGACTGAAGCTTTCTTT; CDR3aa: CASSRTGRTEAFF
d_gene: .; j_gene: TRBJ2-3; len: 11; v_gene: TRBV6-5; abundance: .; CDR3nt: TGTGCCAGCCCCCCCGGCGATACGCAGTATTTT; CDR3aa: CASPPGDTQYF
d_gene: .; j_gene: TRBJ1-2; len: 15; v_gene: TRBV6-4; abundance: .; CDR3nt: TGTGCCAGCCGCCAATCCCCGGGCGGAGGCTATGGCTACACCTTC; CDR3aa: CASRQSPGGGYGYTF
d_gene: TRBD1; j_gene: TRBJ2-2; len: 15; v_gene: TRBV5-1; abundance: once; CDR3nt: TGCGCCAGCAGGGACAGGACCTCGAACACCGGGGAGCTGTTTTTT; CDR3aa: CASRDRTSNTGELFF
d_gene: .; j_gene: TRBJ2-5; len: 15; v_gene: TRBV15; abundance: .; CDR3nt: TGTGCCACCAGCAGAGTCTCCCCTGGACAGGAGACCCAGTACTTC; CDR3aa: CATSRVSPGQETQYF
d_gene: .; j_gene: TRBJ2-7; len: 13; v_gene: TRBV18; abundance: .; CDR3nt: TGTGCCAGCTCACAAGGACTGTCCTACGAGCAGTACTTC; CDR3aa: CASSQGLSYEQYF
d_gene: .; j_gene: TRBJ2-1; len: 15; v_gene: TRBV5-6; abundance: .; CDR3nt: TGTGCCAGCAGCTCTCTCGGGGGAGCCTACAATGAGCAGTTCTTC; CDR3aa: CASSSLGGAYNEQFF
d_gene: TRBD1; j_gene: TRBJ2-7; len: 15; v_gene: TRBV6-6; abundance: .; CDR3nt: TGTGCCAGCAGTAGGACAGGGTCAACCGACTACGAGCAGTACTTC; CDR3aa: CASSRTGSTDYEQYF